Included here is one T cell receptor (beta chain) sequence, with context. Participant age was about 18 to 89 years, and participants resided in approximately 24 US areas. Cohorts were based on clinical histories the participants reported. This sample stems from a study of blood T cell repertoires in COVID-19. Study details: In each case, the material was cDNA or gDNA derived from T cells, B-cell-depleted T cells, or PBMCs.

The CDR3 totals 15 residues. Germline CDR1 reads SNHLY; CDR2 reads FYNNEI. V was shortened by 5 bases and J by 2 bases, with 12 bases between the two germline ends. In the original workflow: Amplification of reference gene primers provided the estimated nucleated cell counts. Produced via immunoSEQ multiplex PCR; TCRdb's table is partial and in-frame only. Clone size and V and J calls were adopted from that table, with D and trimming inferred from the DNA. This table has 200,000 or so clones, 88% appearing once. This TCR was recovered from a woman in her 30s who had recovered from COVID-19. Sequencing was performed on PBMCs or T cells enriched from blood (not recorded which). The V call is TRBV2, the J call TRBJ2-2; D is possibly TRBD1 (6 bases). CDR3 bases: TGTGCCAGCAGTTTCCTGGGGGCCAACACCGGGGAGCTGTTTTTT. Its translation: CASSFLGANTGELFF.